A single sample is the source of the 12 T cell receptor beta chains below, sequenced in a study of cytomegalovirus exposure and HLA in healthy donors. The PCR made use of 60 Vbeta and 13 Jbeta primers. Assay: immunoSEQ multiplex PCR; the TCRdb copy retains only in-frame clones and omits some. The top ten hold less than 3.5% of the sample, which has 120,000 to 150,000 clones, around 78% seen once. Sequencing input: PBMCs. The receptors were sampled from a man aged 40-49 years in good health and CMV-seropositive.

The chain carries TRBV28 and TRBJ2-4; 8 nucleotides match TRBD1. This CDR3 has 16 amino acids. Trimming took 3 bases from V and 7 from J; bases not matched to a gene: 11. Germline lookup yields CDR1 MDHEN and CDR2 SYDVKM. The CDR3 sequence: CASSLRGTGRGNIQYF. The CDR3 DNA follows: TGTGCCAGCAGTTTGAGGGGGACAGGTCGAGGCAACATTCAGTACTTC.

This clone was counted only a few times. The chain is built from TRBV6-6 and TRBJ2-7; TRBD2 aligns across 10 bases. V dropped 5 bases and J dropped 1; count of bases not matched to a gene: 2. Germline V gives CDR1 MNHNY, CDR2 SVGAGI (reference sequence). This CDR3 is built from 14 residues. The CDR3 DNA follows: TGTGCCAGCAGTAGGACTAGCGGTTCCTACGAGCAGTACTTC. As protein: CASSRTSGSYEQYF.

This chain connects TRBV2 to TRBJ2-1; 8 nucleotides match TRBD2. The CDR3 length is 15 residues. CDR1 is SNHLY and CDR2 is FYNNEI in the germline V gene. Trimming at V came to 3 bases and at J to 7 bases, leaving 8 bases not matched to a gene. The CDR3 protein is CASSEERENWNEQFF. For the CDR3, the DNA is TGTGCCAGCAGTGAGGAGCGGGAGAATTGGAATGAGCAGTTCTTC. Variable domain in full (rest from reference TRBV2 and TRBJ2-1): EPEVTQTPSHQVTQMGQEVILRCVPISNHLYFYWYRQILGQKVEFLVSFYNNEISEKSEIFDDQFSVERPDGSNFTLKIRSTKLEDSAMYFCASSEERENWNEQFFGPGTRLTVL.

The chain uses TRBV5-4 and TRBJ2-3, with a tentative D call TRBD2 (5 bases). This CDR3 contains 15 residues. CDR1 SGHNT and CDR2 YYREEE come from the germline V gene (reference sequence). Trimming shortened V by 5 bases and J by 5 bases, and 18 bases separated the two germline ends. CDR3 bases: TGTGCCAGCAGTTCCCTAGAGGGAGTCAGAGATACGCAGTATTTT. This codes for CASSSLEGVRDTQYF.

CDR3 in DNA: TGTGCCAGCAGTCTACGCGGGACAGGGGGCAACGAGCAGTACTTC. It translates to CASSLRGTGGNEQYF. The chain carries TRBV25-1 and TRBJ2-7; TRBD1 aligns across 12 bases. Germline assignment: CDR1 MGHDK and CDR2 SYGVNS. CDR3 size: 15 residues. The junction had 7 bases not matched to a gene; V was cut back by 5 bases and J by 5 bases.

The DNA for the CDR3 is TGTGCCAGCAGTACGGCGGTTCCTGGCTACACCTTC. It yields the protein CASSTAVPGYTF. The rearrangement joins TRBV28 to TRBJ1-2; D remains ambiguous. In germline, CDR1 is MDHEN, CDR2 SYDVKM. This CDR3 spans 12 amino acids. V was shortened by 5 bases and J by 7 bases, with 11 bases between the two germline ends.

A note on this clone: The junction and the germline gene differ at one end; a read error may be behind it. Other DNA sequences within the sample encode an identical CDR3. V and J are TRBV5-1 and TRBJ2-5; 9 bases map to TRBD1. Germline CDR1 SGHRS, CDR2 YFSETQ. The CDR3 spans 15 residues. The CDR3 protein is CASSLGTGAEETQYF. The CDR3 bases are TGCGCCAGCAGCTTGGGGACAGGGGCGGAGGAGACTCAGTACTTC.

The chain combines TRBV5-1 with TRBJ2-7; no clear D. The CDR3 consists of 15 residues. V was cut by 0 bases and J by 1 base, with 11 bases left in between. In germline, CDR1 is SGHRS, CDR2 YFSETQ. The CDR3 DNA follows: TGCGCCAGCAGCTTGGAGGCGAGCGCGTCCTACGAGCAGTACTTC. Its translation: CASSLEASASYEQYF.

The chain couples TRBV18 to TRBJ2-1; TRBD2 agrees at 14 bases. The CDR3 spans 14 residues. CDR1 KGHSH and CDR2 LQKENI come from the germline V gene. After removal of 5 bases from V and 12 bases from J, the junction contained 6 bases not matched to a gene. The CDR3 nucleotides are TGTGCCAGCTCAGAGGGACTAGCGGGGGCCGGGCAGTTCTTC. It is translated as CASSEGLAGAGQFF.

This chain joins TRBV6-6 and TRBJ1-1, with D possibly TRBD1 on 5 matching bases. V lost 4 bases to trimming and J lost 5 bases, with 17 bases between them. The CDR3 runs 15 residues. Germline V CDR1 and CDR2: MNHNY, SVGAGI (reference sequence). In DNA, the CDR3 is TGTGCCAGCAGTTCCCCCCTCGGGGGTAAGACTGAAGCTTTCTTT. This codes for CASSSPLGGKTEAFF.

This clone was picked up a small number of times. The genes are TRBV13 and TRBJ1-5; D is undetermined. Germline V CDR1 and CDR2: PRHDT, FYEKMQ (reference sequence). The CDR3 has 13 residues. Trimming removed 2 bases at V and 4 bases at J, with 6 bases between. CDR3 loop: CASSLRGNQPQHF. In DNA, the CDR3 is TGTGCCAGCAGCTTACGAGGGAATCAGCCCCAGCATTTT.

The chain is built from TRBV30 and TRBJ2-7; 9 nucleotides align to TRBD1. V shed 4 bases and J 2 bases; nucleotides not matched to a gene: 15. Germline V CDR1 and CDR2: GTSNPN, SVGIG (reference sequence). CDR3 length: 17 residues. The CDR3, as DNA: TGTGCCTGGATTAGGTCCCAGGGACAGGGCTTAACCTACGAGCAGTACTTC. It encodes CAWIRSQGQGLTYEQYF.